These T cell receptor beta chains were read from a single sample in a study of regulatory T cells in long-lasting Graves disease. TCRdb independently ran MiXCR on the multiplex PCR reads; one entry per CDR3 protein. Of roughly 610,000 distinct CDR3 sequences in the sample, about 16% are singletons; the top ten hold 12%. These same data were also listed under a study on T cells in Graves' hyperthyroidism and ophthalmopathy.

The material sequenced was peripheral blood mononuclear cells (PBMCs), taken at new diagnosis, from a patient treated with antithyroid drugs. The source of these receptors is a man in his late teens or twenties with Graves disease. Both conserved end residues are part of each CDR3. D genes are given only for firm matches. The size entry is marked missing in some rows and otherwise reads once, few, many or a size class.

clone size,D gene,V gene,J gene,CDR3 protein,CDR3 DNA
many,TRBD2,TRBV6-5,TRBJ2-7,CASSYSGKQYEQYF,TGTGCCAGCAGTTACAGCGGGAAACAGTACGAGCAGTACTTC
few,-,TRBV6-1,TRBJ1-5,CASSVQPPGQGNQPQHF,TGTGCCAGCAGTGTGCAGCCACCAGGGCAGGGAAACCAGCCCCAGCATTTT
many,-,TRBV28,TRBJ2-1,CASRARDLEQFF,TGTGCCAGCAGGGCCCGGGACTTGGAGCAGTTCTTC
-,-,TRBV4-2,TRBJ2-7,CASSLAGGENEQYF,TGTGCCAGCAGCCTGGCCGGGGGCGAGAACGAGCAGTACTTC
few,TRBD1,TRBV18,TRBJ2-1,CASSPPDRVNEQFF,TGTGCCAGCTCACCACCCGACAGGGTGAATGAGCAGTTCTTC
-,-,TRBV9,TRBJ2-2,CASSVGLNTGELFF,TGTGCCAGCAGCGTAGGACTCAACACCGGGGAGCTGTTTTTT
-,-,TRBV5-1,TRBJ1-2,CASSLVSGSDYGYTF,TGCGCCAGCAGCTTGGTTTCCGGGAGCGACTATGGCTACACCTTC
many,TRBD1,TRBV12-3/TRBV12-4,TRBJ2-7,CASSDSSGGKYEQYF,TGTGCCAGCAGCGACAGCTCAGGGGGCAAGTACGAGCAGTACTTC
many,TRBD1,TRBV5-1,TRBJ2-3,CASSSGGASDTQYF,TGCGCCAGCAGTTCAGGGGGCGCCTCGGATACGCAGTATTTT
few,-,TRBV5-1,TRBJ2-5,CASSLAGRRLAQYF,TGCGCCAGCAGCTTGGCGGGCCGCCGGTTGGCCCAGTACTTC
many,-,TRBV3-1,TRBJ2-7,CASEGGSYEQYF,TGTGCCAGCGAGGGCGGCTCCTACGAGCAGTACTTC
few,-,TRBV7-9,TRBJ2-2,CASTHSSGYGELFF,TGTGCCAGCACTCATTCCAGTGGGTACGGGGAGCTGTTTTTT
once,TRBD2,TRBV11-2,TRBJ2-2,CASNPGGGRRNANTGELFF,TGTGCCAGCAACCCCGGGGGGGGCAGGAGGAACGCGAACACCGGGGAGCTGTTTTTT
-,-,TRBV20-1,TRBJ1-4,CSASKNEKLFF,TGCAGTGCTAGCAAGAATGAAAAACTGTTTTTT
-,TRBD2,TRBV15,TRBJ2-3,CATSRGGGLAGRADTQYF,TGTGCCACCAGCAGAGGAGGGGGACTAGCGGGGCGCGCAGATACGCAGTATTTT
few,-,TRBV6-1,TRBJ2-1,CASLGAAGPEYNEQFF,TGTGCCAGCTTGGGGGCCGCGGGACCAGAGTACAATGAGCAGTTCTTC
-,-,TRBV28,TRBJ1-3,CASSLPFSGNTIYF,TGTGCCAGCAGTTTGCCTTTCTCTGGAAACACCATATATTTT
-,TRBD2,TRBV9,TRBJ2-7,CASSVQASGAYEQYF,TGTGCCAGCAGCGTGCAGGCTAGCGGAGCTTACGAGCAGTACTTC
many,TRBD1,TRBV29-1,TRBJ2-1,CSVPGQANEQFF,TGCAGCGTACCGGGACAGGCCAATGAGCAGTTCTTC
many,-,TRBV7-3,TRBJ2-1,CASSPWDGQKFEQFF,TGTGCCAGCAGCCCTTGGGACGGACAGAAATTTGAGCAGTTCTTC
many,-,TRBV7-3,TRBJ2-3,CASSPTGTDTQYF,TGTGCCAGCAGTCCAACAGGGACAGATACGCAGTATTTT
few,-,TRBV19,TRBJ2-7,CASSHGIAYEQYF,TGTGCCAGTAGTCACGGAATCGCCTACGAGCAGTACTTC
few,TRBD2,TRBV7-9,TRBJ2-1,CASSSPLVPTAGGLDEQFF,TGTGCCAGCAGCTCTCCCCTAGTCCCCACCGCGGGGGGCCTCGATGAGCAGTTCTTC
few,-,TRBV5-1,TRBJ2-3,CASSPWDLDTQYF,TGCGCCAGCAGCCCCTGGGACTTAGATACGCAGTATTTT
many,-,TRBV12-3/TRBV12-4,TRBJ1-1,CASSGSTTAPNTEAFF,TGTGCCAGCAGTGGGTCAACCACAGCCCCTAACACTGAAGCTTTCTTT
many,-,TRBV11-2,TRBJ2-5,CASSTDTQETQYF,TGTGCCAGCAGCACCGACACCCAAGAGACCCAGTACTTC
-,-,TRBV4-1,TRBJ2-5,CASSQEGQAIETQYF,TGCGCCAGCAGCCAAGAGGGCCAGGCGATAGAGACCCAGTACTTC
many,-,TRBV20-1,TRBJ2-1,CSWITGRSYNEQFF,TGCAGTTGGATCACGGGACGCTCCTACAATGAGCAGTTCTTC
-,-,TRBV6-2/TRBV6-3,TRBJ1-5,CASSYGGYRNQPQHF,TGTGCCAGCAGTTATGGGGGGTATCGCAATCAGCCCCAGCATTTT
few,TRBD1,TRBV6-1,TRBJ1-6,CASSKKRGDRGLRGSPLHF,TGTGCCAGCAGCAAAAAGAGAGGGGACAGGGGGCTGCGGGGGTCACCCCTCCACTTT
many,-,TRBV11-2,TRBJ2-1,CASSLVVNEQFF,TGTGCCAGCAGCCTCGTGGTTAATGAGCAGTTCTTC
few,-,TRBV7-9,TRBJ2-1,CASSLREGVNEQFF,TGTGCCAGCAGCTTACGCGAGGGAGTTAATGAGCAGTTCTTC
-,-,TRBV6-5,TRBJ2-4,CASSYSWGFGGIQYF,TGTGCCAGCAGTTACTCGTGGGGATTTGGGGGCATTCAGTACTTC
many,-,TRBV27,TRBJ1-1,CASSFWGQQAEAFF,TGTGCCAGCAGTTTTTGGGGACAACAGGCTGAAGCTTTCTTT
few,-,TRBV7-9,TRBJ2-1,CASSLANTYNEQFF,TGTGCCAGCAGCTTAGCGAACACCTACAATGAGCAGTTCTTC
many,-,TRBV29-1,TRBJ2-7,CSVTSVEQGGYEQYF,TGCAGCGTGACGAGCGTGGAACAGGGAGGTTACGAGCAGTACTTC
-,TRBD1,TRBV7-9,TRBJ2-7,CASSFPGQGVYEQYF,TGTGCCAGCAGCTTTCCGGGACAGGGGGTCTACGAGCAGTACTTC
few,-,TRBV5-8,TRBJ1-5,CASSFEPGANQPQHF,TGTGCCAGCAGCTTTGAGCCAGGGGCCAATCAGCCCCAGCATTTT
-,-,TRBV4-1,TRBJ1-1,CASSQEWGTLMNTEAFF,TGCGCCAGCAGCCAAGAGTGGGGGACACTGATGAACACTGAAGCTTTCTTT